The 15 T cell receptor beta chains given below trace back to one sample, sequenced in a study of graft-versus-host responses after intestinal transplantation. Both intraepithelial and lamina propria lymphocytes were released by processing graft tissue. Only in-frame clones appear in the TCRdb table, and some are missing; sequencing was by immunoSEQ multiplex PCR. The sample carries approximately 14,000 clones, about 70% recorded once. The sample in question was ileum tissue, obtained 700 to 800 days after intestinal transplantation. The receptor source for this set is a human patient who received an intestinal transplant, so some T cells may come from the graft donor.

The rearrangement uses TRBV27 and TRBJ1-5, with 7 bases lining up with TRBD1. Germline V CDR1 and CDR2: MNHEY, SMNVEV (reference sequence). This CDR3 is built from 18 residues. Germline trimming cut 6 bases from V and 7 bases from J; bases unmatched to any gene: 21. This chain's CDR3 is CASSAPQWADREGQPQHF. The CDR3 nucleotides read TGTGCCAGCAGCGCCCCCCAGTGGGCCGACAGGGAGGGACAGCCCCAGCATTTT.

This chain links TRBV28 with TRBJ2-5; no reliable D call. This CDR3 comprises 14 residues. Germline CDR1 is MDHEN and CDR2 is SYDVKM. Deletions cut 10 bases from V and 4 bases from J, with 19 bases between. The CDR3 protein is CATCSLSTRETQYF. CDR3 in DNA: TGTGCCACCTGTTCTTTGAGTACGCGAGAGACCCAGTACTTC.

This clone was observed once. The gene calls are TRBV4-1 and TRBJ2-4, with D perhaps matching TRBD2 (5 bases). This CDR3 spans 13 amino acids. In germline, CDR1 is MGHRA, CDR2 YSYEKL. V was shortened by 1 base and J by 4 bases, with 5 bases between the two germline ends. CDR3 sequence reads: CASSQAGKNIQYF. The CDR3 region has the DNA TGCGCCAGCAGCCAAGCGGGGAAAAACATTCAGTACTTC.

This clone qualifies as large. The chain is built from TRBV19 and TRBJ1-6, with 7 nucleotides matching TRBD1. Germline V CDR1 and CDR2: LNHDA, SQIVND (reference sequence). The V and J ends lost 7 bases and 7 bases, in that order; junction bases with no gene match: 10. The CDR3 extends over 15 amino acids. The CDR3 region has the DNA TGTGCCAGTAAATCCCCGACAGGGAGGAATTCACCCCTCCACTTT. Translation gives CASKSPTGRNSPLHF.

The rearrangement joins TRBV6-6 to TRBJ1-1, with D possibly being TRBD1 (5 bases). The germline V gene encodes CDR1 MNHNY and CDR2 SVGAGI (reference sequence). The CDR3 loop spans 11 amino acids. Trimming removed 6 bases at V and 11 bases at J, with 13 bases between. The CDR3 DNA reads TGTGCCAGCAGCCAGGGAAATATGGCTTTCTTT. Protein sequence: CASSQGNMAFF.

This clone occurred a few times. The chain recombines TRBV6-4 with TRBJ1-6, with no clear D. The CDR3 loop spans 9 amino acids. The germline V gene has CDR1 MRHNA and CDR2 SNTAGT. With 7 bases removed from V and 8 bases from J, the gap between germline ends came to 0 bases. The CDR3, as DNA: TGTGCCAGCAATTCACCCCTCCACTTT. This translates into CASNSPLHF.

The rearrangement links TRBV28 to TRBJ2-3; 9 positions match TRBD2. The J segment lost 4 bases and the V segment lost 3 bases, leaving 5 bases of the junction unmatched. The germline V gene encodes CDR1 MDHEN and CDR2 SYDVKM. The CDR3 length is 15 residues. CDR3 loop: CASSLWREGADTQYF. The CDR3 DNA reads as TGTGCCAGCAGTTTGTGGCGGGAGGGGGCAGATACGCAGTATTTT. The whole variable domain, remainder taken from reference TRBV28 and TRBJ2-3, is DVKVTQSSRYLVKRTGEKVFLECVQDMDHENMFWYRQDPGLGLRLIYFSYDVKMKEKGDIPEGYSVSREKKERFSLILESASTNQTSMYLCASSLWREGADTQYFGPGTRLTVL.

The CDR3 reads CASRLTGEDEQFF. The CDR3 region has the DNA TGTGCCAGCAGACTGACAGGGGAGGATGAGCAGTTCTTC. The chain employs TRBV6-1 and TRBJ2-1, with TRBD1 identical over 8 bases. Trimming removed 6 bases from V and 8 bases from J; junction bases left unmatched: 6. CDR1 MNHNS and CDR2 SASEGT come from the germline V gene. CDR3 length equals 13 residues.

The chain combines TRBV10-1 with TRBJ1-1; the match to TRBD1 covers 10 bases. V was pared by 3 bases and J by 1 base, with 5 bases of the junction left unmatched. The CDR3 contains 16 residues. Germline values: CDR1 WNHNN, CDR2 SYGVQD (reference sequence). The CDR3 reads CASSDLDRGQNTEAFF. The DNA for the CDR3 is TGCGCCAGCAGTGACTTAGACAGGGGGCAGAACACTGAAGCTTTCTTT.

This clone was seen a few times. J is TRBJ2-2 and V is TRBV2; no firm D call. V lost 3 bases to trimming and J lost 3 bases, with 5 bases between them. There are 13 residues in the CDR3. CDR1 and CDR2 from the germline V gene are SNHLY and FYNNEI. In DNA form, the CDR3 reads TGTGCCAGCAGTGACCAGGACACCGGGGAGCTGTTTTTT. Translating it yields CASSDQDTGELFF. Full variable domain (missing parts from reference TRBV2 and TRBJ2-2): EPEVTQTPSHQVTQMGQEVILRCVPISNHLYFYWYRQILGQKVEFLVSFYNNEISEKSEIFDDQFSVERPDGSNFTLKIRSTKLEDSAMYFCASSDQDTGELFFGEGSRLTVL.

This sequence joins TRBV7-9 and TRBJ1-6; D gene uncertain. With 1 base removed from V and 7 bases from J, the gap between germline ends came to 11 bases. CDR1 is SEHNR, CDR2 FQNEAQ, per germline (reference sequence). The CDR3 is made up of 15 amino acids. CDR3 in amino acids: CASSLDRAGNSPLHF. The CDR3, as DNA: TGTGCCAGCAGCTTAGATCGGGCGGGAAATTCACCCCTCCACTTT.

This clone was seen only once. This chain uses TRBV7-6 with TRBJ2-1; the D gene is possibly TRBD1 (6 bases). The CDR3 has 14 amino acids. V was trimmed by 5 bases and J by 7 bases, leaving 15 bases between them. CDR1 is SGHVS, CDR2 FNYEAQ, per germline. The CDR3 nucleotides are TGTGCCAGCAGCCCCCGGGACACAGGGAATGAGCAGTTCTTC. Translation: CASSPRDTGNEQFF.

This chain joins TRBV5-8 and TRBJ1-5; D gene uncertain. V was shortened by 6 bases and J by 6 bases, with 13 bases between the two germline ends. Germline CDR1 SGHTS, CDR2 YDEGEE. The CDR3 has 13 amino acids. The CDR3 is CASNLERVQPQHF. The CDR3 DNA reads as TGTGCCAGCAACCTAGAAAGGGTTCAGCCCCAGCATTTT.

The rearrangement joins TRBV6-5 to TRBJ1-1, with D possibly being TRBD1 (6 bases). The CDR3 has 13 residues. The V end lost 6 bases, the J end lost 5 bases, and 13 bases lay between the germline ends. Germline values: CDR1 MNHEY, CDR2 SVGAGI. CDR3 sequence (DNA): TGTGCCAGCAGCCTCAGGGGAGAGACTGAAGCTTTCTTT. Its translation: CASSLRGETEAFF.

The chain links TRBV19 to TRBJ1-5, with TRBD1 as a possible D gene (5 bases). The CDR3 is 13 amino acids. Germline V CDR1 and CDR2: LNHDA, SQIVND (reference sequence). V was trimmed by 4 bases and J by 5 bases, leaving 9 bases between them. This chain's CDR3 is CASSTQGYQPQHF. The CDR3 DNA reads TGTGCCAGTAGTACGCAGGGTTATCAGCCCCAGCATTTT.